This is a list of T cell receptor beta chains from one sample in a study of radiation and T cells in renal cell carcinoma. Profiling relied on immunoSEQ multiplex PCR, and the TCRdb table lists in-frame clones only, not all of them. This table holds 65,000 or so clones, about 83% found once. The sample here was blood, taken from a patient whose treatment included radiotherapy and nephrectomy. These receptors were obtained from a man in his sixties with renal cell carcinoma. The CDR3 runs from the conserved cysteine through the conserved F or W. D genes are given only for firm matches. Only some rows state a clone size, as once, few, many or a class for expanded clones.

CDR3,DNA,D,size,V,J
CASSPIGWANEKLFF,TGTGCCAGCAGCCCGATAGGGTGGGCTAATGAAAAACTGTTTTTT,NA,few,TRBV7-2,TRBJ1-4
CASSPRRGRVVEKLFF,TGTGCCAGCTCACCACGGCGGGGCAGGGTCGTTGAAAAACTGTTTTTT,NA,NA,TRBV18,TRBJ1-4
CASKQGRTGNTIYF,TGTGCCAGCAAGCAGGGGAGGACTGGAAACACCATATATTTT,NA,NA,TRBV27,TRBJ1-3
CASSRSLGGEAFF,TGTGCCAGCAGTAGATCACTAGGGGGTGAAGCTTTCTTT,NA,NA,TRBV6-5,TRBJ1-1
CAWSGTGLSGANVLTF,TGTGCCTGGAGTGGGACAGGGCTCTCTGGGGCCAACGTCCTGACTTTC,TRBD1,NA,TRBV30,TRBJ2-6
CASSLSTGTTYEQYF,TGTGCCAGCAGCTTAAGTACAGGTACGACCTACGAGCAGTACTTC,NA,NA,TRBV7-8,TRBJ2-7
CASSRGSGVDGYTF,TGCGCCAGCAGCCGCGGATCGGGGGTCGATGGCTACACCTTC,NA,NA,TRBV5-1,TRBJ1-2
CASSLGAGGELFF,TGTGCCAGCAGCTTAGGGGCAGGCGGGGAGCTGTTTTTT,NA,NA,TRBV7-2,TRBJ2-2
CASRRTGAYGELFF,TGTGCCAGCAGGCGAACAGGGGCATACGGGGAGCTGTTTTTT,TRBD1,NA,TRBV11-3,TRBJ2-2
CASSFQALRTDTQYF,TGTGCCAGCAGCTTCCAGGCACTACGCACAGATACGCAGTATTTT,NA,NA,TRBV7-8,TRBJ2-3
CASSLEVGSSTGELFF,TGCGCCAGCAGCTTGGAAGTTGGGTCTAGCACCGGGGAGCTGTTTTTT,NA,NA,TRBV5-1,TRBJ2-2
CASSPSGQETQYF,TGTGCCAGCAGCCCTAGCGGACAAGAGACCCAGTACTTC,TRBD2,NA,TRBV7-9,TRBJ2-5
CASTTIRGKFGYTF,TGTGCCAGCACCACGATCAGGGGAAAGTTTGGCTACACCTTC,NA,NA,TRBV11-2,TRBJ1-2
CASSRDTTSLLDGYTF,TGCGCCAGTTCGAGAGACACAACTTCCCTACTTGATGGCTACACCTTC,NA,NA,TRBV10-2,TRBJ1-2
CASSVAVRGDTDTQYF,TGTGCCAGCAGCGTAGCCGTGCGGGGGGACACAGATACGCAGTATTTT,TRBD2,NA,TRBV9,TRBJ2-3
CASSARVQGDSPLHF,TGCGCCAGCAGCGCCAGGGTGCAGGGTGATTCACCCCTCCACTTT,NA,NA,TRBV5-1,TRBJ1-6
CASSDSGSSTDTQYF,TGTGCCAGCAGTGACTCGGGTTCTAGCACAGATACGCAGTATTTT,NA,NA,TRBV6-4,TRBJ2-3
CASSERGGFDTEAFF,TGTGCCAGCAGTGAACGGGGGGGGTTTGACACTGAAGCTTTCTTT,NA,NA,TRBV6-1,TRBJ1-1
CASTSDSGGNYGYTF,TGTGCCAGCACCTCCGACTCGGGGGGAAACTATGGCTACACCTTC,NA,NA,TRBV6-5,TRBJ1-2
CASSPRTGGTDTQYF,TGCGCCAGCAGCCCGCGGACAGGCGGCACAGATACGCAGTATTTT,TRBD1,NA,TRBV5-1,TRBJ2-3
CASSQDFGTRGGTDTQYF,TGCGCCAGCAGCCAAGATTTCGGAACGCGGGGGGGCACAGATACGCAGTATTTT,TRBD2,NA,TRBV4-1,TRBJ2-3
CASSQKRENEQFF,TGTGCCAGCAGCCAGAAGCGGGAGAATGAGCAGTTCTTC,TRBD2,few,TRBV6-1,TRBJ2-1
CASAEGQMEDGYTF,TGTGCCAGCGCCGAGGGACAGATGGAGGATGGCTACACCTTC,TRBD1,few,TRBV28,TRBJ1-2
CASSKPGQGYGGTEAFF,TGTGCCAGTAGTAAACCGGGACAGGGGTACGGAGGAACTGAAGCTTTCTTT,TRBD1,NA,TRBV19,TRBJ1-1
CASSFRAEEAFF,TGTGCCAGCAGCTTTCGAGCAGAGGAAGCTTTCTTT,NA,NA,TRBV11-2,TRBJ1-1
CASSLQGVPFGPQHF,TGTGCCAGCAGCTTGCAGGGGGTCCCATTCGGGCCCCAGCATTTT,TRBD1,NA,TRBV11-2,TRBJ1-5
CASSSRQIEAFF,TGTGCCAGCAGCTCAAGACAGATTGAAGCTTTCTTT,NA,few,TRBV7-2,TRBJ1-1
CASSETGPASDTQYF,TGTGCCAGTAGCGAAACAGGGCCGGCTAGTGATACGCAGTATTTT,NA,NA,TRBV19,TRBJ2-3
CASSLGGNTDTQYF,TGTGCCAGCAGTTTAGGCGGGAACACAGATACGCAGTATTTT,NA,NA,TRBV28,TRBJ2-3